This T cell receptor beta chain was recovered during a study of blood T cell repertoires in COVID-19. Study information: T cells, B-cell-depleted T cells, or PBMCs supplied cDNA or gDNA.

Original processing notes: The authors estimated nucleated cell counts from reference gene primer amplification. The repertoire was sequenced with immunoSEQ multiplex PCR; TCRdb's copy has only in-frame clones and lacks some. V, J and clone size are taken as reported in that table, and D and trimming were inferred from the DNA itself. Among more than 350,000 clones listed, 80% to 90% were seen once. V lost 5 bases and J lost 2; bases outside the gene matches: 7. Per the germline V gene, CDR1 is LNHNV and CDR2 is YYDKDF (reference sequence). There are 15 residues in the CDR3. Participants were placed into cohorts based on the clinical history they reported. Cohort 3 recovered donors had two negative PCRs, clearance, or symptom resolution.

Sequenced input: PBMCs or T cells enriched from blood (not recorded which). The chain uses TRBV15 and TRBJ2-3; TRBD1 matches 7 bases. The sequence was obtained from a man between 18 and 35 years old who had recovered from COVID-19. CDR3 nucleotides: TGTGCCACCAGCCCTGACAGGGTCAACACAGATACGCAGTATTTT. This sequence encodes CATSPDRVNTDTQYF.